These T cell receptor beta chains were read from a single sample in a study of metastatic and nonmetastatic thyroid tumors. TCRdb reassembled clones from the PCR reads with MiXCR. The sample comprises 8,500 to 13,000 clones, around 12% of which are singletons, and 10% to 15% rests with the top ten. Sequenced: blood. All receptors derive from a female donor with papillary thyroid cancer or a benign thyroid nodule (not recorded which). Some clones in this sample may be carry-over from other donors' samples. Both conserved end residues are part of each CDR3. Fields, in order: CDR3 protein, CDR3 DNA, J gene, clone size, D gene, V gene. D genes are given only for firm matches. The size field is filled for only some rows; it gives once, few, many or a size class.

CDR3aa: CASSTGAVQPQHF
CDR3nt: TGTGCCAGCAGTACAGGGGCGGTCCAGCCCCAGCATTTT
j_gene: TRBJ1-5
abundance: medium-sized
d_gene: TRBD1
v_gene: TRBV12-3/TRBV12-4

CDR3aa: CAWSVSVNTEAFF
CDR3nt: TGTGCCTGGAGTGTCTCCGTGAACACTGAAGCTTTCTTT
j_gene: TRBJ1-1
abundance: medium-sized
d_gene: -
v_gene: TRBV30

CDR3aa: CASSLEYTDTQYF
CDR3nt: TGTGCCAGCAGCTTAGAATACACAGATACGCAGTATTTT
j_gene: TRBJ2-3
abundance: many
d_gene: -
v_gene: TRBV11-2

CDR3aa: CASSDGESTEAFF
CDR3nt: TGTGCCAGCAGTGATGGGGAGAGCACTGAAGCTTTCTTT
j_gene: TRBJ1-1
abundance: medium-sized
d_gene: -
v_gene: TRBV6-1

CDR3aa: CASKIGGGANVLTF
CDR3nt: TGTGCCAGCAAAATAGGTGGTGGGGCCAACGTCCTGACTTTC
j_gene: TRBJ2-6
abundance: -
d_gene: -
v_gene: TRBV3-1

CDR3aa: CASGLVIRLTPLAGERSTDTQYF
CDR3nt: TGTGCTAGTGGTTTGGTAATTAGATTGACGCCACTAGCGGGAGAACGTAGCACAGATACGCAGTATTTT
j_gene: TRBJ2-3
abundance: -
d_gene: TRBD2
v_gene: TRBV12-5

CDR3aa: CASSQDRQTGSDTEAFF
CDR3nt: TGCGCCAGCAGCCAAGATCGCCAGACAGGGTCGGACACTGAAGCTTTCTTT
j_gene: TRBJ1-1
abundance: few
d_gene: TRBD1
v_gene: TRBV4-1

CDR3aa: CSAKLAGVVKQYF
CDR3nt: TGCAGTGCTAAACTAGCGGGAGTGGTCAAGCAGTACTTC
j_gene: TRBJ2-7
abundance: few
d_gene: TRBD2
v_gene: TRBV20-1

CDR3aa: CASSDQGTNTEAFF
CDR3nt: TGTGCCAGCAGTGATCAGGGAACCAACACTGAAGCTTTCTTT
j_gene: TRBJ1-1
abundance: many
d_gene: -
v_gene: TRBV2

CDR3aa: CASSQDPGGPSQYF
CDR3nt: TGTGCCAGCAGCCAAGACCCGGGGGGGCCCAGTCAGTACTTC
j_gene: TRBJ2-4
abundance: many
d_gene: TRBD2
v_gene: TRBV3-1

CDR3aa: CSGRGLNFYGYTF
CDR3nt: TGCAGTGGGAGGGGACTAAATTTCTATGGCTACACCTTC
j_gene: TRBJ1-2
abundance: -
d_gene: -
v_gene: TRBV20-1

CDR3aa: CASSLWDIEQYF
CDR3nt: TGTGCCAGCAGCTTATGGGACATCGAGCAGTACTTC
j_gene: TRBJ2-7
abundance: few
d_gene: -
v_gene: TRBV7-9

CDR3aa: CASTRRVGTGELFF
CDR3nt: TGTGCCAGCACTCGCAGGGTCGGGACCGGGGAGCTGTTTTTT
j_gene: TRBJ2-2
abundance: medium-sized
d_gene: -
v_gene: TRBV12-3/TRBV12-4

CDR3aa: CAWSAGGSYNSPLHF
CDR3nt: TGTGCCTGGAGCGCAGGGGGCTCCTATAATTCACCCCTCCACTTT
j_gene: TRBJ1-6
abundance: -
d_gene: TRBD1
v_gene: TRBV30

CDR3aa: CASSPSGTGLGYTF
CDR3nt: TGCGCCAGCAGCCCTTCTGGGACAGGGTTGGGCTACACCTTC
j_gene: TRBJ1-2
abundance: many
d_gene: TRBD1
v_gene: TRBV5-1

CDR3aa: CASGLQTDYGYTF
CDR3nt: TGTGCTAGTGGGCTACAGACAGACTATGGCTACACCTTC
j_gene: TRBJ1-2
abundance: medium-sized
d_gene: -
v_gene: TRBV12-5

CDR3aa: CASRKRTLLNEQFF
CDR3nt: TGTGCCAGCAGGAAGAGGACCCTCCTCAATGAGCAGTTCTTC
j_gene: TRBJ2-1
abundance: many
d_gene: -
v_gene: TRBV5-6

CDR3aa: CASSLWSGSDGYTF
CDR3nt: TGTGCCAGCAGTTTATGGTCAGGGTCGGATGGCTACACCTTC
j_gene: TRBJ1-2
abundance: medium-sized
d_gene: -
v_gene: TRBV27

CDR3aa: CASSFEGGGLGETQYF
CDR3nt: TGTGCCAGCAGCTTCGAAGGAGGGGGACTTGGGGAGACCCAGTACTTC
j_gene: TRBJ2-5
abundance: many
d_gene: -
v_gene: TRBV11-1

CDR3aa: CATSPTSGSQETQYF
CDR3nt: TGTGCCACCTCACCGACTAGCGGTTCTCAAGAGACCCAGTACTTC
j_gene: TRBJ2-5
abundance: medium-sized
d_gene: TRBD2
v_gene: TRBV27

CDR3aa: CASGGGGGTDTQYF
CDR3nt: TGTGCCAGCGGCGGGGGGGGAGGCACAGATACGCAGTATTTT
j_gene: TRBJ2-3
abundance: medium-sized
d_gene: TRBD2
v_gene: TRBV6-1

CDR3aa: CASSPWGTGEFSPLHF
CDR3nt: TGTGCCAGCAGTCCGTGGGGGACAGGGGAGTTCTCACCCCTCCACTTT
j_gene: TRBJ1-6
abundance: -
d_gene: TRBD1
v_gene: TRBV25-1

CDR3aa: CASSQQGQINTGELFF
CDR3nt: TGTGCCAGCAGCCAACAAGGACAGATAAACACCGGGGAGCTGTTTTTT
j_gene: TRBJ2-2
abundance: medium-sized
d_gene: -
v_gene: TRBV3-1